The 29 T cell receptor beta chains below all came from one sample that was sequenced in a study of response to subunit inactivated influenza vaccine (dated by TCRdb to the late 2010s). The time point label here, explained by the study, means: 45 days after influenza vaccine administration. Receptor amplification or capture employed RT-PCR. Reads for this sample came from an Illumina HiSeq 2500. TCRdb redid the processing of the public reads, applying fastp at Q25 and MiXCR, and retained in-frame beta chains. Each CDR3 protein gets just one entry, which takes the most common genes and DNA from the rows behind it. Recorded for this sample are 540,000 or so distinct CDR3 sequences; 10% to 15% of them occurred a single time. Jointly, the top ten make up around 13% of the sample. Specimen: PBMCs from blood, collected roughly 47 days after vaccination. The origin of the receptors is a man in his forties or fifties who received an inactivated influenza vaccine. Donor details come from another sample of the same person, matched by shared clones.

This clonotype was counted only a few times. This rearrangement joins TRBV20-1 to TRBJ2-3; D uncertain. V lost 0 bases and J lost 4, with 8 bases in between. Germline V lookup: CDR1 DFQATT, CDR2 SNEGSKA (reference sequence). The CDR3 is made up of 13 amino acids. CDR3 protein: CSARDPKADTQYF. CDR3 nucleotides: TGCAGTGCTAGAGACCCCAAGGCAGATACGCAGTATTTT.

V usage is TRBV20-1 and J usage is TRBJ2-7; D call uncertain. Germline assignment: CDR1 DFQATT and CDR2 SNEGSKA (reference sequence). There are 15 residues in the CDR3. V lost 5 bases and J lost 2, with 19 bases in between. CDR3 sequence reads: CSAPTSIFNPYEQYF. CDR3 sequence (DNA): TGCAGTGCTCCAACTTCCATCTTTAATCCCTACGAGCAGTACTTC.

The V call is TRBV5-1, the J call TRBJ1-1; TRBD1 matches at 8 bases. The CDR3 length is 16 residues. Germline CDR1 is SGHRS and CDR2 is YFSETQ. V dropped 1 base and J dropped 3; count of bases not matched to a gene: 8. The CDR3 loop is CASSLRQGNAYTEAFF. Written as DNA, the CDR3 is TGCGCCAGCAGCTTGCGACAGGGGAATGCGTACACTGAAGCTTTCTTT.

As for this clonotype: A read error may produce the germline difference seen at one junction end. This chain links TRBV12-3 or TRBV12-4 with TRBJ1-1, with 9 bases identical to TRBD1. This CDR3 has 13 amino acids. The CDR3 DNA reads TGTGCCAGCAGACCGACAGGGGGGACTGAAGCTTACTTT. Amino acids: CASRPTGGTEAYF.

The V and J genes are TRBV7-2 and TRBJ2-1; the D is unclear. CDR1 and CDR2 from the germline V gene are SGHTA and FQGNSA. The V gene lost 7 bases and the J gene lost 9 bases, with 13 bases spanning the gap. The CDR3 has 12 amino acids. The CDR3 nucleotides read TGTGCCAGCACCAATCTAGGGCGTGAGCAGTTCTTC. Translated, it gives CASTNLGREQFF.

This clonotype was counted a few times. The CDR3 loop is CASSPTYRDTQYF. The CDR3 DNA sequence: TGTGCCAGCAGCCCTACATACCGGGATACGCAGTATTTT. The chain recombines TRBV6-1 with TRBJ2-3; D is undetermined. V lost 6 bases and J lost 6, with 13 bases in between. Germline CDR1 reads MNHNS; CDR2 reads SASEGT. The CDR3 is 13 amino acids.

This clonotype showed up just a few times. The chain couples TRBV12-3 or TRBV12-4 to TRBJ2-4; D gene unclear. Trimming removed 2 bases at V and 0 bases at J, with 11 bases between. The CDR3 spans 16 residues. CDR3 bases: TGTGCCAGCAGTTTAAGGGTCAGTAAAGCCAAAAACATTCAGTACTTC. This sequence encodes CASSLRVSKAKNIQYF.

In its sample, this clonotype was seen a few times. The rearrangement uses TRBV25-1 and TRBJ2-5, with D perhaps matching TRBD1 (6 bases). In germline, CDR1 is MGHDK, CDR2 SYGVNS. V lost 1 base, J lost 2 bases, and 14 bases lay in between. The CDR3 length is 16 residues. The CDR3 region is CASSELGGPLQETQYF. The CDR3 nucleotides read TGTGCCAGCAGTGAATTAGGGGGACCACTTCAAGAGACCCAGTACTTC.

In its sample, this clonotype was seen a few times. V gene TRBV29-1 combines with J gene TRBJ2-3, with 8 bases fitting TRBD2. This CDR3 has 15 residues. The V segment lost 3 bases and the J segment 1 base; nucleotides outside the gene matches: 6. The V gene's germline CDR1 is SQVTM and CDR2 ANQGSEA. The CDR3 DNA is TGCAGCGTTGATAGGAGCGGGAGAGGCACAGATACGCAGTATTTT. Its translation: CSVDRSGRGTDTQYF.

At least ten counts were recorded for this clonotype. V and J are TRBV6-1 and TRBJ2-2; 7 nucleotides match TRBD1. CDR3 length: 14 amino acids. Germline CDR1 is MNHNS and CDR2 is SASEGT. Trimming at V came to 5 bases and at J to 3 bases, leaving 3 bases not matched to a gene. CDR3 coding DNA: TGTGCCAGCAGTCAGGGGACAGACACCGGGGAGCTGTTTTTT. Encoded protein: CASSQGTDTGELFF.

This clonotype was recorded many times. In nucleotides, the CDR3 is TGTGCCAGCAGAAACCGTGCGGATACGCAGTATTTT. As protein: CASRNRADTQYF. The chain employs TRBV6-5 and TRBJ2-3; D unresolved. Trimming stripped 6 bases from V and 6 bases from J, with 10 bases between. The germline gives CDR1 MNHEY, CDR2 SVGAGI. The CDR3 sequence is 12 residues long.

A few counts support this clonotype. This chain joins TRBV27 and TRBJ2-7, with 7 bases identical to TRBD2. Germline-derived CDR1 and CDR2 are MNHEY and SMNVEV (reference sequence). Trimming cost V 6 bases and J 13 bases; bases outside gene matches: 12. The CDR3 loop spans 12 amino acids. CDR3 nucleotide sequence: TGTGCCAGCAGGCCATCGGGGGGAGGTATCTACTTC. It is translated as CASRPSGGGIYF.

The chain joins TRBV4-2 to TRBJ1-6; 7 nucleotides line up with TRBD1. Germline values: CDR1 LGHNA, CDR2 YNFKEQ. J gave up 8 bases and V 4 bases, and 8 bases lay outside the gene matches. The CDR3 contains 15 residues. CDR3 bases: TGTGCCAGCAGCCGAAAACAGGGGTTGGATTCACCCCTCCACTTT. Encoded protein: CASSRKQGLDSPLHF.

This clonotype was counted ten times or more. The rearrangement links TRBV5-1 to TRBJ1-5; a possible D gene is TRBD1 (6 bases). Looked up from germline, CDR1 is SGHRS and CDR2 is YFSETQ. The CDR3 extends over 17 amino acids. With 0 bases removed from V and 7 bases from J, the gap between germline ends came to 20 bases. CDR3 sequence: CASSLVEVSEGGQPQHF. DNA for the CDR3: TGCGCCAGCAGCTTGGTGGAGGTCTCCGAGGGGGGGCAGCCCCAGCATTTT. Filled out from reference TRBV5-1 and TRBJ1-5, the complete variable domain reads KAGVTQTPRYLIKTRGQQVTLSCSPISGHRSVSWYQQTPGQGLQFLFEYFSETQRNKGNFPGRFSGRQFSNSRSEMNVSTLELGDSALYLCASSLVEVSEGGQPQHFGDGTRLSIL.

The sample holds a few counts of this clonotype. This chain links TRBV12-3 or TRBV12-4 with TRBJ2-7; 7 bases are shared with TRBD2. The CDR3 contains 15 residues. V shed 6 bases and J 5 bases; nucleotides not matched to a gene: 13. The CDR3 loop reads CASRSGDVGADEQYF. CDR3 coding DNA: TGTGCCAGCAGGAGCGGGGACGTCGGAGCGGACGAGCAGTACTTC.

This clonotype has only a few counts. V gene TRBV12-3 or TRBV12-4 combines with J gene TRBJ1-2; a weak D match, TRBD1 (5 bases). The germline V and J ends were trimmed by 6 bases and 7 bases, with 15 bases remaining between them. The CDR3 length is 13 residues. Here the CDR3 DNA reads TGTGCCAGCAGCTGGGACGAATGGTCTGGCTACACCTTC. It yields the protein CASSWDEWSGYTF.

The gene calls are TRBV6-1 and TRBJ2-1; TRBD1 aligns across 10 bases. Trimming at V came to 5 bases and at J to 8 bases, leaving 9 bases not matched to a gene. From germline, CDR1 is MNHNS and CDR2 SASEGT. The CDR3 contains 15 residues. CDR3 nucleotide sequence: TGTGCCAGCAGTAGCTCCGGGACAGGGGTCGATGAGCAGTTCTTC. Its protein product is CASSSSGTGVDEQFF.

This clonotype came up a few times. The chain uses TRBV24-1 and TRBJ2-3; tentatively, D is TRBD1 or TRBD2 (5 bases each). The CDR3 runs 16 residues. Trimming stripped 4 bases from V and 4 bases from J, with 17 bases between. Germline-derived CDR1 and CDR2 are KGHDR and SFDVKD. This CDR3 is CATSETGTPAPDTQYF. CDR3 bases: TGTGCCACCAGTGAGACCGGGACCCCGGCCCCAGATACGCAGTATTTT.

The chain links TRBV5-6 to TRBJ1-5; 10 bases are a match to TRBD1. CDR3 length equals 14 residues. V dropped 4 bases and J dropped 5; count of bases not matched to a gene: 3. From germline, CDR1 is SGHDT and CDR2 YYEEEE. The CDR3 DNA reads TGTGCCAGCAGCGATGGGACAGGGGATCAGCCCCAGCATTTT. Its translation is CASSDGTGDQPQHF. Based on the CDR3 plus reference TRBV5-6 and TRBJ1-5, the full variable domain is DAGVTQSPTHLIKTRGQQVTLRCSPKSGHDTVSWYQQALGQGPQFIFQYYEEEERQRGNFPDRFSGHQFPNYSSELNVNALLLGDSALYLCASSDGTGDQPQHFGDGTRLSIL.

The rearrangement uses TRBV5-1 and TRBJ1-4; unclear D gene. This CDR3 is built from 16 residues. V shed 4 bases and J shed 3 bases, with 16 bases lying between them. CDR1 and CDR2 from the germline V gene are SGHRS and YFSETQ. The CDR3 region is CASSETGSGANEKLFF. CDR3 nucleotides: TGCGCCAGCAGCGAGACCGGGAGCGGGGCTAATGAAAAACTGTTTTTT.

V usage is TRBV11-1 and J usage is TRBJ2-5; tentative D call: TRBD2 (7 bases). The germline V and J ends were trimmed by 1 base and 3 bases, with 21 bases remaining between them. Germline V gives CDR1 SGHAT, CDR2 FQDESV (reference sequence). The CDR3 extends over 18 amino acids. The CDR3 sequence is CASSLVSWGGPVEETQYF. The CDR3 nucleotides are TGTGCCAGCAGCTTAGTGTCGTGGGGGGGGCCCGTGGAAGAGACCCAGTACTTC.

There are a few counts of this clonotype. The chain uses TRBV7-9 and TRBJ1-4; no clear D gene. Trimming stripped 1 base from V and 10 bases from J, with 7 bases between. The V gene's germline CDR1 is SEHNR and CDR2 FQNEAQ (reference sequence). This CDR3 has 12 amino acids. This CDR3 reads CASSLGIAKLFF. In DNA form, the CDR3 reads TGTGCCAGCAGCTTAGGGATCGCAAAACTGTTTTTT.

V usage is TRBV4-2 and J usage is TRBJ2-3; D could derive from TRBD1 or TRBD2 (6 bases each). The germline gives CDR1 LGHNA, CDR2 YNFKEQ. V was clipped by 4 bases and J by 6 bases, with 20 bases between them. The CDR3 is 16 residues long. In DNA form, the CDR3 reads TGTGCCAGCAGCCGGGAAGGGGGGCCGCGCCCGGATACGCAGTATTTT. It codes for CASSREGGPRPDTQYF.

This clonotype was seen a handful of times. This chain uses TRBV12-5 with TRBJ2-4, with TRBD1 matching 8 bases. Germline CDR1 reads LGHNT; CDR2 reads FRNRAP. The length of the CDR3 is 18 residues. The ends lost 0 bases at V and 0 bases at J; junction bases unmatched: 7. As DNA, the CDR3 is TGTGCTAGTGGTTTGGTACCTCGAGACAGGGGAGCCAAAAACATTCAGTACTTC. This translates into CASGLVPRDRGAKNIQYF.

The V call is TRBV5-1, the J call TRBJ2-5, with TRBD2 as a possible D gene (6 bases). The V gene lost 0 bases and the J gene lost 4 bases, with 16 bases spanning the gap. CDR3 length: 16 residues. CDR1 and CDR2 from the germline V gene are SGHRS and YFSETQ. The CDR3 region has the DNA TGCGCCAGCAGCTTGGGGGCCTACCCCGGGAGAGAGACCCAGTACTTC. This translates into CASSLGAYPGRETQYF.

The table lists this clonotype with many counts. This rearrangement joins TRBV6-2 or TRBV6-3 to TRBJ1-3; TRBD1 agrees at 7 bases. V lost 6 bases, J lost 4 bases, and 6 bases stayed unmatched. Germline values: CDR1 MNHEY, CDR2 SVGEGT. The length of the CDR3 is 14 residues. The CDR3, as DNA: TGTGCCAGCAGACGAACAGGGGTCGGAAACACCATATATTTT. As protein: CASRRTGVGNTIYF.

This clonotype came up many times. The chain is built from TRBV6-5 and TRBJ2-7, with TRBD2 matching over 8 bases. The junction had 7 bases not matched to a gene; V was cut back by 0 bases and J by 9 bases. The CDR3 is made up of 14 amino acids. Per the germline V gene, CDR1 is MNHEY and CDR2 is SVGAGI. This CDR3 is CASSYSGRAIVQYF. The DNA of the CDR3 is TGTGCCAGCAGTTACTCCGGGAGGGCCATTGTGCAGTACTTC.

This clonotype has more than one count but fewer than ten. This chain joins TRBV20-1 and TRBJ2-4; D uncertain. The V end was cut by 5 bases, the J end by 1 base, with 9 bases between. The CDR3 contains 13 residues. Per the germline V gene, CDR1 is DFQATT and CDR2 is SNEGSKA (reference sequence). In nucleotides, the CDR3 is TGCAGTGCTCGCCTGGCGGCCAAAAACATTCAGTACTTC. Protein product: CSARLAAKNIQYF.

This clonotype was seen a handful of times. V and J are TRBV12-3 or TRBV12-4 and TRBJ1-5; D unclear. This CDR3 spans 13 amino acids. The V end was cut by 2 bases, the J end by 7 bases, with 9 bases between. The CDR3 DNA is TGTGCCAGCAGTTTATCTCAGGAACAGCCCCAGCATTTT. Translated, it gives CASSLSQEQPQHF.